These 4 T cell receptor beta chains came from one sample sequenced in a study of cytomegalovirus exposure and HLA in healthy donors (dated by TCRdb to 2015 to 2018). Library method: the immunoSEQ multiplex PCR assay. A mixture of 60 forward primers for TCR Vbeta segments and 13 reverse primers for TCR Jbeta segments was used in the multiplex PCR. Sourced from immuneACCESS, this table was stored by TCRdb with only in-frame sequences that have V and J called. A share of the clones is absent; for the studies checked, an unresolved V gene accounts for under half, and the remainder has no known explanation. In this sample the table shows approximately 200,000 clones, 75% to 85% of which occur a single time. In total, the top ten clones hold 6.5% of the sample. The material sequenced was PBMCs. The source is a woman aged 45 to 65 in good health and CMV-seropositive.

This chain links TRBV5-4 with TRBJ1-1; a possible D gene is TRBD1 (5 bases). Germline V lookup: CDR1 SGHNT, CDR2 YYREEE (reference sequence). Deletions cut 4 bases from V and 1 base from J, with 17 bases between. This CDR3 is 16 amino acids long. The CDR3, as DNA: TGTGCCAGCAGCCCGGGGGGAACACGGGCGAACACTGAAGCTTTCTTT. Its protein is CASSPGGTRANTEAFF.

The rearrangement uses TRBV5-4 and TRBJ2-3; D is perhaps TRBD2 (5 bases). Germline CDR1 reads SGHNT; CDR2 reads YYREEE (reference sequence). The CDR3 runs to 16 residues. The germline V and J ends were trimmed by 1 base and 2 bases, with 14 bases remaining between them. CDR3 nucleotide sequence: TGTGCCAGCAGCTTGTTTGGCCGAGCGGCCACAGATACGCAGTATTTT. Translation: CASSLFGRAATDTQYF.

V usage is TRBV6-6 and J usage is TRBJ1-5; 8 bases are shared with TRBD1. This CDR3 has 15 amino acids. Germline V lookup: CDR1 MNHNY, CDR2 SVGAGI (reference sequence). Unmatched junction bases numbered 7, after V lost 6 bases and J lost 3 bases. As DNA, the CDR3 is TGTGCCAGCAGACGGACAGGGATATCCAATCAGCCCCAGCATTTT. Protein: CASRRTGISNQPQHF.

V and J are TRBV28 and TRBJ2-7, with 12 bases identical to TRBD2. The CDR3 totals 15 residues. Germline V CDR1 and CDR2: MDHEN, SYDVKM. Trimming cost V 5 bases and J 12 bases; bases outside gene matches: 14. CDR3 coding DNA: TGTGCCAGCAGTCCCCGACTAGCGGGGGCGCTTACGGGGTACTTC. Its protein is CASSPRLAGALTGYF.